This section outlines one T cell receptor beta chain sequence together with its context. In the authors' methods: Over 95,000 TCRs per sample was the median, with a range of about 20,000 to 690,600. Via MiXCR, TCRdb re-called the 5' RACE reads, giving one row per CDR3 protein. TCRdb, not the original authors, processed these V and J calls. The table has more than 75,000 distinct CDR3 sequences, approximately 16% seen once. This sample was taken from a study of human T cells and chemical hapten exposure. Looking at the study overall: Minor volume differences among pooled libraries chiefly drove per-sample TCR yield variation.

Germline V lookup: CDR1 DFQATT, CDR2 SNEGSKA (reference sequence). Between the trimmed V and J ends, which lost 5 bases and 9 bases, there was a span of 13 bases. CDR3 size: 11 residues. RNA extraction used unfractionated whole blood as the source of total RNA. The clonotype was recovered from a female donor in good health. J is TRBJ1-1 and V is TRBV20-1, with D possibly being TRBD1 (6 bases). CDR3 protein: CSAGQGLQAFF. As DNA, the CDR3 is TGCAGTGCTGGGCAGGGGCTTCAAGCTTTCTTT.